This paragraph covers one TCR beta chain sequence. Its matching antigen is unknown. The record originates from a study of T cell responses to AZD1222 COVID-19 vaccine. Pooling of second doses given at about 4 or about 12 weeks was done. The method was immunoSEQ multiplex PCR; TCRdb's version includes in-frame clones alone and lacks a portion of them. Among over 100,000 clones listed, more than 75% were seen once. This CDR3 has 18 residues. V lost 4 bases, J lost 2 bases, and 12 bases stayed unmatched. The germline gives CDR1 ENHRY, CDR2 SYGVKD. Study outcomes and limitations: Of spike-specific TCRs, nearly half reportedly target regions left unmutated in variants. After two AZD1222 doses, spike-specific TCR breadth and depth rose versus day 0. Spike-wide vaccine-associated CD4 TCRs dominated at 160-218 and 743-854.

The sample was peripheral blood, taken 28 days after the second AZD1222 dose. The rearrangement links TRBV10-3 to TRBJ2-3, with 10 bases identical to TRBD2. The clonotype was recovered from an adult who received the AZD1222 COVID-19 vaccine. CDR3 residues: CAISVQAVAGGYTDTQYF. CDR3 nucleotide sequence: TGTGCCATCAGTGTTCAGGCGGTAGCGGGAGGTTACACAGATACGCAGTATTTT.